This entry lists 29 T cell receptor beta chains sequenced from one sample in a study of human thymus T cells (dated by TCRdb to 2020 to 2021). Thymus tissue was collected as surgical resects that were removed during corrective cardiac surgery. Library prep was done by the immunoSEQ multiplex PCR assay. TCRdb retrieved this table from immuneACCESS and kept in-frame rearrangements only. Not all clones are present; in checked studies, unresolved V genes account for under half, and no reason is known for the remainder. The sample table lists 55,000 to 85,000 clones, about 95% of them with a count of one. Of the sample, 0.03% to 0.035% is held by the ten largest clones. The sample consisted of thymus tissue. All receptors come from a girl less than two years old with a congenital heart defect but otherwise immunologically healthy.

This clone has only one observation. The chain couples TRBV28 to TRBJ2-7; 13 nucleotides match TRBD2. The CDR3 covers 18 residues. With V trimmed by 5 bases and J by 6 bases, 16 bases remained unmatched. CDR1 MDHEN and CDR2 SYDVKM come from the germline V gene. CDR3 in DNA: TGTGCCAGCAGTCTTCCCCCTTGGACTAGCGGGAGAGGGAGCGAGCAGTACTTC. Its translation is CASSLPPWTSGRGSEQYF. Supplemented by reference TRBV28 and TRBJ2-7, the full variable domain reads DVKVTQSSRYLVKRTGEKVFLECVQDMDHENMFWYRQDPGLGLRLIYFSYDVKMKEKGDIPEGYSVSREKKERFSLILESASTNQTSMYLCASSLPPWTSGRGSEQYFGPGTRLTVT.

V and J are TRBV11-3 and TRBJ2-1; 9 bases map to TRBD1. This CDR3 has 15 residues. From germline, CDR1 is SGHNT and CDR2 YENEEA. V shed 5 bases and J 4 bases; nucleotides not matched to a gene: 6. The CDR3 region is CASSPTGTGYNEQFF. The CDR3 coding sequence is TGTGCCAGCAGCCCCACCGGGACAGGGTACAATGAGCAGTTCTTC.

This chain uses TRBV27 with TRBJ2-4; possibly TRBD1 or TRBD2 for D (6 bases each). V lost 2 bases and J 2 bases, leaving 19 bases between the germline ends. Germline V gives CDR1 MNHEY, CDR2 SMNVEV (reference sequence). This CDR3 has 18 residues. Here the CDR3 reads CASSLRSPGAYTKNIQYF. CDR3 in DNA: TGTGCCAGCAGTTTAAGGTCCCCGGGGGCCTATACCAAAAACATTCAGTACTTC.

This chain connects TRBV6-5 to TRBJ2-7; 10 bases map to TRBD2. The CDR3 length is 14 residues. CDR1 is MNHEY and CDR2 is SVGAGI in the germline V gene. The V gene end was trimmed by 2 bases and the J gene end by 4 bases; junction bases not matched to a gene: 2. The CDR3 spells CASSYRTSGYEQYF. The CDR3 DNA is TGTGCCAGCAGTTACCGGACTAGCGGTTACGAGCAGTACTTC.

This chain connects TRBV6-5 to TRBJ2-7, with D perhaps matching TRBD1 (6 bases). The germline V and J ends were trimmed by 8 bases and 5 bases, with 16 bases remaining between them. Germline loops: CDR1 MNHEY, CDR2 SVGAGI. CDR3 size: 13 residues. The CDR3 region has the DNA TGTGCCAGCTCCCGAGGACAGTCGGACGAGCAGTACTTC. Its protein is CASSRGQSDEQYF.

V is TRBV6-1 and J is TRBJ2-7; D remains unclear. Looked up from germline, CDR1 is MNHNS and CDR2 is SASEGT. The CDR3 is made up of 14 amino acids. V was shortened by 5 bases and J by 3 bases, with 14 bases between the two germline ends. The CDR3 is CASSSKVGRYEQYF. The DNA of the CDR3 is TGTGCCAGCAGTTCCAAGGTGGGTCGCTACGAGCAGTACTTC.

This clone appeared once. The CDR3 nucleotides are TGCGCCAGCAGAAACATTCAGTACTTC. Translated, it gives CASRNIQYF. The rearrangement joins TRBV23-1 to TRBJ2-4, with unresolved D. TRBV23-1 is noted as an ORF with a role that remains uncertain. This CDR3 region has 9 residues. V lost 6 bases and J lost 6, with 0 bases in between.

This chain connects TRBV27 to TRBJ2-7; TRBD2 matches 10 bases. The CDR3 spans 18 residues. V dropped 5 bases and J dropped 3; count of bases not matched to a gene: 16. In germline, CDR1 is MNHEY, CDR2 SMNVEV (reference sequence). The CDR3, as DNA: TGTGCCAGCAGTCCCGCTTCCCCTAGGACTAGCGGCAACTACGAGCAGTACTTC. Protein: CASSPASPRTSGNYEQYF.

The rearrangement uses TRBV14 and TRBJ2-1; 14 bases map to TRBD2. Germline CDR1 reads SGHDN; CDR2 reads FVKESK. CDR3 length: 13 amino acids. V lost 4 bases, J lost 16 bases, and 6 bases stayed unmatched. CDR3 loop: CASSPGTSGREFF. The CDR3 region has the DNA TGTGCCAGCAGCCCCGGGACTAGCGGGAGAGAATTCTTC.

The chain links TRBV18 to TRBJ2-2; tentative D call: TRBD1 (6 bases). The CDR3 loop spans 16 amino acids. V lost 0 bases and J 6 bases, leaving 14 bases between the germline ends. The germline V gene encodes CDR1 KGHSH and CDR2 LQKENI. DNA of the CDR3: TGTGCCAGCTCACCACCTGTCATGACAGGAGCCGGGGAGCTGTTTTTT. It codes for CASSPPVMTGAGELFF.

Only one count was recorded for this clone. The chain carries TRBV27 and TRBJ2-7; 9 bases are shared with TRBD2. Per germline, CDR1 MNHEY and CDR2 SMNVEV (reference sequence). This CDR3 spans 15 amino acids. V trimming: 4 bases; J trimming: 2 bases; junction bases outside the gene matches: 6. CDR3 DNA sequence: TGTGCCAGCAGTTACCGACTAGCGGCAGCCTACGAGCAGTACTTC. Protein: CASSYRLAAAYEQYF.

The V and J genes are TRBV28 and TRBJ2-7, with 7 bases fitting TRBD2. The CDR3 is 14 residues long. J was trimmed by 7 bases and V by 7 bases; bases with no gene match: 13. Germline V gene sequence: CDR1 MDHEN, CDR2 SYDVKM. CDR3 DNA: TGTGCCAGCACCGTCGGCATGGGGAGGGGAGAGCAGTACTTC. Residues: CASTVGMGRGEQYF.

The chain combines TRBV7-4 with TRBJ2-7; 10 nucleotides match TRBD2. This CDR3 region has 15 residues. Germline V gives CDR1 SGHVT, CDR2 SQSDAQ. With 5 bases clipped from V and 3 bases from J, the junction kept 7 bases outside the gene matches. CDR3 amino acids: CASSPLAGAYYEQYF. DNA for the CDR3: TGTGCCAGCAGCCCCCTAGCGGGGGCGTACTACGAGCAGTACTTC.

The V and J genes are TRBV7-9 and TRBJ1-2; D is ambiguous. CDR3 length equals 14 residues. V shed 4 bases and J shed 4 bases, with 13 bases lying between them. Germline CDR1 is SEHNR and CDR2 is FQNEAQ (reference sequence). DNA for the CDR3: TGTGCCAGCAGCTCCTTCGGGAGGAGCTATGGCTACACCTTC. It yields the protein CASSSFGRSYGYTF.

The J gene is TRBJ1-5, the V gene TRBV28, with D possibly being TRBD1 (5 bases). The CDR3 runs 15 residues. The V and J ends lost 7 bases and 4 bases respectively, with 17 bases between them. The germline V gene encodes CDR1 MDHEN and CDR2 SYDVKM. As DNA, the CDR3 is TGTGCCAGCATTTCTTATCCCGGGGGAAATCAGCCCCAGCATTTT. It encodes CASISYPGGNQPQHF.

The V and J genes are TRBV11-1 and TRBJ2-1, with 9 nucleotides matching TRBD2. The CDR3 consists of 17 residues. V dropped 5 bases and J dropped 4; count of bases not matched to a gene: 12. From germline, CDR1 is SGHAT and CDR2 FQDESV (reference sequence). CDR3 amino acids: CASSPKGREGTYNEQFF. For the CDR3, the DNA is TGTGCCAGCAGCCCTAAAGGGCGGGAGGGCACTTACAATGAGCAGTTCTTC.

The sample holds one count of this clone. An end of the junction does not agree with germline; a read error may underlie this. Other nucleotide sequences in the sample specify the same CDR3. The chain recombines TRBV27 with TRBJ2-2, with no clear D. This CDR3 spans 14 amino acids. Germline CDR1 is MNHEY and CDR2 is SMNVEV (reference sequence). CDR3: CASSAGFNTGELFF. CDR3 nucleotide sequence: TGTGCTAGCAGTGCCGGGTTCAACACCGGGGAGCTGTTTTTT.

The V call is TRBV15, the J call TRBJ1-2; TRBD1 might be the D (6 bases). V dropped 1 base and J dropped 0 bases, with 12 bases sitting between them. The CDR3 runs to 16 residues. Germline loops: CDR1 LNHNV, CDR2 YYDKDF (reference sequence). This CDR3 reads CATSRGTALSNYGYTF. The CDR3 region has the DNA TGTGCCACCAGCAGAGGGACAGCCCTATCTAACTATGGCTACACCTTC.

This clone was seen only once. V is TRBV19 and J is TRBJ1-5, with D possibly matching TRBD1 (5 bases). The germline V gene has CDR1 LNHDA and CDR2 SQIVND (reference sequence). This CDR3 region has 16 residues. V was trimmed by 5 bases and J by 1 base, leaving 15 bases between them. The CDR3 sequence: CASSGGGRVSNQPQHF. CDR3 DNA sequence: TGTGCCAGTAGTGGGGGTGGCAGGGTAAGCAATCAGCCCCAGCATTTT.

The sample holds a few counts of this clone. The rearrangement joins TRBV29-1 to TRBJ2-3; D gene unclear. CDR1 SQVTM and CDR2 ANQGSEA come from the germline V gene. This CDR3 is built from 13 residues. The V end was cut by 6 bases, the J end by 4 bases, with 14 bases between. The CDR3 coding sequence is TGCAGCGTATGCCTTTCTTCGGCAGATACGCAGTATTTT. It is translated as CSVCLSSADTQYF.

This chain uses TRBV6-1 with TRBJ2-1, with TRBD2 as a possible D gene (6 bases). CDR3 size: 17 residues. Trimming left V 2 bases short and J 3 bases short, with 17 bases between. From germline, CDR1 is MNHNS and CDR2 SASEGT. The CDR3 spells CASSELRPLADYNEQFF. DNA for the CDR3: TGTGCCAGCAGTGAACTTCGACCCTTAGCGGACTACAATGAGCAGTTCTTC.

CDR3 sequence (DNA): TGTGCCAGCACCCAATCTAAGGGCCAGTTCTTC. It translates to CASTQSKGQFF. V usage is TRBV2 and J usage is TRBJ2-1; no firm D call. This CDR3 region has 11 residues. CDR1 is SNHLY, CDR2 FYNNEI, per germline. Trimming left V 7 bases short and J 13 bases short, with 14 bases between.

The chain joins TRBV6-4 to TRBJ2-7; TRBD2 matches at 10 bases. Trimming took 8 bases from V and 3 from J; bases not matched to a gene: 16. The CDR3 loop spans 17 amino acids. Germline lookup yields CDR1 MRHNA and CDR2 SNTAGT. The CDR3 loop is CASLLAGTGLGLYEQYF. The CDR3 DNA reads as TGTGCCAGCCTACTAGCGGGAACTGGTCTGGGTCTCTACGAGCAGTACTTC.

J is TRBJ2-1 and V is TRBV4-2, with 10 bases lining up with TRBD2. The V and J ends lost 0 bases and 6 bases, in that order; junction bases with no gene match: 8. The CDR3 length is 17 residues. Per germline, CDR1 LGHNA and CDR2 YNFKEQ. The CDR3: CASSQDLASGSVNEQFF. CDR3 coding DNA: TGTGCCAGCAGCCAAGATCTAGCTAGCGGGAGTGTCAATGAGCAGTTCTTC.

V gene TRBV5-8 combines with J gene TRBJ1-4; D gene ambiguous. Germline CDR1 and CDR2: SGHTS and YDEGEE. The CDR3 spans 15 residues. Trimming pared 2 bases from V and 1 base from J, leaving 9 bases between. CDR3 coding DNA: TGTGCCAGCAGCTTTGGAGGGAAAACTAATGAAAAACTGTTTTTT. Translation gives CASSFGGKTNEKLFF. Filled out from reference TRBV5-8 and TRBJ1-4, the complete variable domain reads EAGVTQSPTHLIKTRGQQATLRCSPISGHTSVYWYQQALGLGLQFLLWYDEGEERNRGNFPPRFSGRQFPNYSSELNVNALELEDSALYLCASSFGGKTNEKLFFGSGTQLSVL.

The chain is built from TRBV19 and TRBJ1-1; D ambiguous. Between the trimmed V and J ends, which lost 4 bases and 0 bases, there was a span of 18 bases. This CDR3 has 17 amino acids. CDR1 LNHDA and CDR2 SQIVND come from the germline V gene (reference sequence). The CDR3 protein is CASSRRAGRDMNTEAFF. For the CDR3, the DNA is TGTGCCAGTAGTAGACGGGCAGGACGGGATATGAACACTGAAGCTTTCTTT.

In this sample, this clone turned up once. The chain couples TRBV28 to TRBJ2-7, with TRBD1 identical over 7 bases. Germline assignment: CDR1 MDHEN and CDR2 SYDVKM. The CDR3 is 13 amino acids. V lost 10 bases to trimming and J lost 4 bases; unmatched junction nucleotides: 10. For the CDR3, the DNA is TGTGCCACCGAGGGGGCAAGGGCATACGAGCAGTACTTC. This codes for CATEGARAYEQYF.

This chain connects TRBV15 to TRBJ2-3; D possibly matches TRBD1 or TRBD2 (5 bases each). CDR3 length: 14 residues. CDR1 and CDR2 from the germline V gene are LNHNV and YYDKDF (reference sequence). The V end was cut by 1 base, the J end by 4 bases, with 9 bases between. The DNA for the CDR3 is TGTGCCACCAGCAGAGGGGGGAGATCAGATACGCAGTATTTT. Protein: CATSRGGRSDTQYF. Filled out from reference TRBV15 and TRBJ2-3, the complete variable domain reads DAMVIQNPRYQVTQFGKPVTLSCSQTLNHNVMYWYQQKSSQAPKLLFHYYDKDFNNEADTPDNFQSRRPNTSFCFLDIRSPGLGDTAMYLCATSRGGRSDTQYFGPGTRLTVL.

The CDR3 nucleotides read TGCGCCAGCAGCCCTCTCCCTGGACAGGGATATGGCTACACCTTC. This gives the protein CASSPLPGQGYGYTF. This sequence joins TRBV4-3 and TRBJ1-2; 8 nucleotides agree with TRBD1. J lost 5 bases, V lost 4 bases, and 9 bases had no gene match. The germline gives CDR1 LGHNA, CDR2 YSLEER. This CDR3 comprises 15 residues.